A single sample is the source of the 9 T cell receptor beta chains below, sequenced in a study of CD8 T cells in ankylosing spondylitis. Findings and caveats of the study: A TCR beta motif made of under 10 highly homologous variants seemed typical of ankylosing spondylitis blood.

For these receptors, no antigen is known. Each CDR3 protein is one row after TCRdb ran MiXCR on the 5' RACE reads. The sample consists of fewer than 750,000 distinct CDR3 sequences, over 15% of them appearing once. The sample comprised blood, either unsorted or a sorted T cell fraction (not recorded which). The source of these receptors is a male donor with ankylosing spondylitis.

This clonotype turned up a few times. This chain links TRBV12-3 or TRBV12-4 with TRBJ1-5; tentatively, D is TRBD1 (5 bases). This CDR3 is 13 amino acids long. The V and J ends lost 2 bases and 7 bases respectively, with 9 bases between them. The CDR3 nucleotides are TGTGCCAGCAGTTTAAAGAGGGGCCAGCCCCAGCATTTT. This codes for CASSLKRGQPQHF.

In this sample, this clonotype turned up many times. The chain links TRBV12-3 or TRBV12-4 to TRBJ1-3, with D possibly TRBD1 on 6 matching bases. The CDR3 is 14 amino acids. The ends were cut back, 3 bases at V and 2 bases at J, with 8 bases in the middle. The CDR3 loop reads CASSFNRAGNTIYF. The DNA of the CDR3 is TGTGCCAGCAGTTTTAACAGGGCTGGAAACACCATATATTTT.

This clonotype was seen a handful of times. The chain uses TRBV6-6 and TRBJ1-1; a possible D gene is TRBD1 (5 bases). V dropped 2 bases and J dropped 6 bases, with 7 bases sitting between them. The CDR3 has 12 amino acids. Per germline, CDR1 MNHNY and CDR2 SVGAGI (reference sequence). The CDR3 protein is CASSYVGAEAFF. The CDR3 DNA reads TGTGCCAGCAGTTACGTAGGGGCTGAAGCTTTCTTT.

This clonotype was found a few times. The genes are TRBV6-2 or TRBV6-3 and TRBJ2-3, with 9 nucleotides matching TRBD2. Trimming at V came to 1 base and at J to 2 bases, leaving 7 bases not matched to a gene. The CDR3 length is 17 residues. Germline loops: CDR1 MNHEY, CDR2 SVGEGT. The CDR3 nucleotides are TGTGCCAGCAGTTACTTCAGGACTAGCGAGCTCACAGATACGCAGTATTTT. This sequence encodes CASSYFRTSELTDTQYF.

This clonotype was found a few times. The CDR3 sequence: CASSYSSGTGGEKLFF. The CDR3, as DNA: TGTGCCAGCAGTTACTCATCCGGGACAGGGGGTGAAAAACTGTTTTTT. V gene TRBV6-5 combines with J gene TRBJ1-4; 11 nucleotides agree with TRBD1. Germline V CDR1 and CDR2: MNHEY, SVGAGI. CDR3 length: 16 amino acids. Trimming at V came to 0 bases and at J to 7 bases, leaving 4 bases not matched to a gene.

The chain carries TRBV4-1 and TRBJ2-7, with D possibly TRBD2 on 6 matching bases. CDR1 is MGHRA, CDR2 YSYEKL, per germline. The length of the CDR3 is 17 residues. V lost 0 bases, J lost 6 bases, and 21 bases lay in between. The CDR3 reads CASSQDPGRLNLGEQYF. The CDR3 DNA reads as TGCGCCAGCAGCCAAGATCCGGGGAGGCTTAATCTCGGCGAGCAGTACTTC.

The chain links TRBV24-1 to TRBJ2-1; either TRBD1 or TRBD2 may fit D (5 bases each). Germline loops: CDR1 KGHDR, CDR2 SFDVKD. The CDR3 totals 14 residues. V was pared by 5 bases and J by 7 bases, with 14 bases between. CDR3 coding DNA: TGTGCCACCAGTGCTACGGGACGAGCAAATGAGCAGTTCTTC. This gives the protein CATSATGRANEQFF.

This clonotype has a handful of counts. The CDR3 loop reads CATGLTGGYGELFF. The CDR3 DNA sequence: TGTGCCACGGGATTAACCGGTGGATACGGGGAGCTGTTTTTT. This chain links TRBV2 with TRBJ2-2; perhaps TRBD2 as D (5 bases). Trimming left V 10 bases short and J 7 bases short, with 19 bases between. The CDR3 runs 14 residues. Germline-derived CDR1 and CDR2 are SNHLY and FYNNEI.

This sequence joins TRBV7-9 and TRBJ2-3, with D possibly being TRBD2 (5 bases). The CDR3 runs 15 residues. Trimming left V 10 bases short and J 1 base short, with 18 bases between. In germline, CDR1 is SEHNR, CDR2 FQNEAQ (reference sequence). CDR3 sequence reads: CAIPAASVRTDTQYF. The CDR3 DNA reads as TGTGCCATACCAGCGGCCAGCGTACGCACAGATACGCAGTATTTT.